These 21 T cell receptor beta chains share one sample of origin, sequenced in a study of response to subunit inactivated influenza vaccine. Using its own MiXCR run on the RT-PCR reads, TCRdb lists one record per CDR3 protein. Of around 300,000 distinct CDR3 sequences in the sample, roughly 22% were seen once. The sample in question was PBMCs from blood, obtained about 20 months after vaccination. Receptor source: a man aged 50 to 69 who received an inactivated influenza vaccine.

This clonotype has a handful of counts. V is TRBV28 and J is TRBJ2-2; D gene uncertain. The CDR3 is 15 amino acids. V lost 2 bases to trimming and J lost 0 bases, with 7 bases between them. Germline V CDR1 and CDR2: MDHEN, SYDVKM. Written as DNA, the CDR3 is TGTGCCAGCAGTTTAGTGGGGACGAACACCGGGGAGCTGTTTTTT. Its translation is CASSLVGTNTGELFF.

Written as DNA, the CDR3 is TGTGCCAGCAGTTTAGGGCTTCTAGCGGGAGCCTCCAATGAGCAGTTCTTC. It translates to CASSLGLLAGASNEQFF. The chain uses TRBV28 and TRBJ2-1; 10 bases match TRBD2. The CDR3 is 17 residues long. Per the germline V gene, CDR1 is MDHEN and CDR2 is SYDVKM. V shed 2 bases, J shed 6 bases, and the junction held 10 bases outside the gene matches.

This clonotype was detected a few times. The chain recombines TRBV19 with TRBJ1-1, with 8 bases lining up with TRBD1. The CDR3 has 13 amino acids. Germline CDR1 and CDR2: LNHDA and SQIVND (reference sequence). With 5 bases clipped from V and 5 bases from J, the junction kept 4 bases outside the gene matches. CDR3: CASSVTGGTEAFF. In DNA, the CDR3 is TGTGCCAGTAGTGTTACAGGGGGGACTGAAGCTTTCTTT.

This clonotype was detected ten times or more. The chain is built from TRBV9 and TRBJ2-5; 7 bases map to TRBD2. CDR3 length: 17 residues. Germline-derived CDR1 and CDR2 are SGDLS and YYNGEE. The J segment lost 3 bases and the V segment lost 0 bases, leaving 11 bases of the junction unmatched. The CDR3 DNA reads TGTGCCAGCAGCGTAGGGGCTAGCGGAGGATTCGAAGAGACCCAGTACTTC. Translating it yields CASSVGASGGFEETQYF.

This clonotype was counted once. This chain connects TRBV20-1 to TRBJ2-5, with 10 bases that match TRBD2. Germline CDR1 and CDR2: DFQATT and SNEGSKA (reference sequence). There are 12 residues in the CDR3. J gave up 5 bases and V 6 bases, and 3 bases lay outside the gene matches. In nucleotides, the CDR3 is TGCAGTGCGATAGCGGGAGGCGAGACCCAGTACTTC. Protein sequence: CSAIAGGETQYF.

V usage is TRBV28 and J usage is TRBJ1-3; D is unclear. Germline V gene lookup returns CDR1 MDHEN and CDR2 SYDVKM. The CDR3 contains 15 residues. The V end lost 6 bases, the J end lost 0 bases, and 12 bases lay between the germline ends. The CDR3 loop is CASRSSPISGNTIYF. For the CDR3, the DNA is TGTGCCAGCAGATCTTCACCCATCTCTGGAAACACCATATATTTT.

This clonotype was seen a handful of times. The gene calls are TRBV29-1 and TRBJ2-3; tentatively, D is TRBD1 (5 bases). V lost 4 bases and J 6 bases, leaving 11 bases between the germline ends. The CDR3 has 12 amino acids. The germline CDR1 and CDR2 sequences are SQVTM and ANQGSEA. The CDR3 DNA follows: TGCAGCGTTGCGGCAGGGTGGGATACGCAGTATTTT. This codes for CSVAAGWDTQYF.

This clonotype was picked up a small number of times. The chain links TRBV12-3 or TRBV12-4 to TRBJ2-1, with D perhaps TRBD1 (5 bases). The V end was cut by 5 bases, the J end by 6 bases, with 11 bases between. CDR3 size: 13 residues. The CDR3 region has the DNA TGTGCCAGCAGTACAGGCCTCCCCAATGAGCAGTTCTTC. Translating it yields CASSTGLPNEQFF.

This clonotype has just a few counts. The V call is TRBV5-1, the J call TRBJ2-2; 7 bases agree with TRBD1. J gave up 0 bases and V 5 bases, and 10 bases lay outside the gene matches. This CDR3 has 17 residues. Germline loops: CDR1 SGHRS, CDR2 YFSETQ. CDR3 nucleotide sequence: TGCGCCAGCAGTTCTATCCCCGGGACAGCGAACACCGGGGAGCTGTTTTTT. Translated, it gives CASSSIPGTANTGELFF.

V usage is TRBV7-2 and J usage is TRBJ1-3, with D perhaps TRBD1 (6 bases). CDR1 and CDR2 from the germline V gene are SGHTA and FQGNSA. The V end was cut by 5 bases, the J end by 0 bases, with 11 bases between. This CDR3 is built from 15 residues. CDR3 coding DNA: TGTGCCAGCAGCCCATGGACAGTCTCTGGAAACACCATATATTTT. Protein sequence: CASSPWTVSGNTIYF.

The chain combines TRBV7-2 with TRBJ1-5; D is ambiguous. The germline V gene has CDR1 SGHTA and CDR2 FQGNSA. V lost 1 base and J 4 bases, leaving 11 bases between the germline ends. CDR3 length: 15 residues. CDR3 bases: TGTGCCAGCAGCTTAGAGGGATTCGGGAATCAGCCCCAGCATTTT. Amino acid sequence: CASSLEGFGNQPQHF.

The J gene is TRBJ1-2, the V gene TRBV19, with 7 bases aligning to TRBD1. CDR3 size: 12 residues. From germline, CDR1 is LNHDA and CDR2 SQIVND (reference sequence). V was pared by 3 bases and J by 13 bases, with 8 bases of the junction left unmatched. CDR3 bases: TGTGCCAGTAGTATTACCCAGGGGGGGCGCACCTTC. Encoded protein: CASSITQGGRTF.

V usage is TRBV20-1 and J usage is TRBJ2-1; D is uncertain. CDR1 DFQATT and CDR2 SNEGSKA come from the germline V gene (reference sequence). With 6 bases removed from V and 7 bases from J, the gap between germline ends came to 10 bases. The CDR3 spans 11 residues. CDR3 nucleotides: TGCAGTGCGAGACTTGTAAATGAGCAGTTCTTC. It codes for CSARLVNEQFF.

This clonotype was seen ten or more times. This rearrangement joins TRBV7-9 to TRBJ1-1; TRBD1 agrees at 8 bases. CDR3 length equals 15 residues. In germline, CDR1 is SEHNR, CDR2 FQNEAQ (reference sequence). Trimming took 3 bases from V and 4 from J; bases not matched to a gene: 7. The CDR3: CASSLAGGAGTEAFF. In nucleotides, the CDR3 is TGTGCCAGCAGCTTGGCAGGGGGCGCGGGCACTGAAGCTTTCTTT.

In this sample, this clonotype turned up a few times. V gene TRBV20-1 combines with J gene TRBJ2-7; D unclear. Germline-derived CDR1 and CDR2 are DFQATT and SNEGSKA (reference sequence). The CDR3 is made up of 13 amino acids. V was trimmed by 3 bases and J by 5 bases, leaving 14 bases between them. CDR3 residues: CSASASVRDEQYF. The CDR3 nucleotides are TGCAGTGCTAGCGCCTCGGTTAGGGACGAGCAGTACTTC.

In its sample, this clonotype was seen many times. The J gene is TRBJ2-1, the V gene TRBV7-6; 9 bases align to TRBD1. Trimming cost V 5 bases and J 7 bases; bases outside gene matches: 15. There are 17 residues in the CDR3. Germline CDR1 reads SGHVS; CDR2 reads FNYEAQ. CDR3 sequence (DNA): TGTGCCAGCAGCCAAAATACAAGACAGGGGGAGGAAAATGAGCAGTTCTTC. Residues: CASSQNTRQGEENEQFF. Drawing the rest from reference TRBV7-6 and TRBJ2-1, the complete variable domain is GAGVSQSPRYKVTKRGQDVALRCDPISGHVSLYWYRQALGQGPEFLTYFNYEAQQDKSGLPNDRFSAERPEGSISTLTIQRTEQRDSAMYRCASSQNTRQGEENEQFFGPGTRLTVL.

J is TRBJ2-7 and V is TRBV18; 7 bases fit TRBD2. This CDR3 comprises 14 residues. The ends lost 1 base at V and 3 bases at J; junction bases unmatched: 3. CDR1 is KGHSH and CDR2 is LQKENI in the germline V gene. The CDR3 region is CASSPQAGSYEQYF. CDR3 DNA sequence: TGTGCCAGCTCACCACAAGCGGGAAGCTACGAGCAGTACTTC. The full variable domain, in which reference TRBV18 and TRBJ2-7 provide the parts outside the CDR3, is NAGVMQNPRHLVRRRGQEARLRCSPMKGHSHVYWYRQLPEEGLKFMVYLQKENIIDESGMPKERFSAEFPKEGPSILRIQQVVRGDSAAYFCASSPQAGSYEQYFGPGTRLTVT.

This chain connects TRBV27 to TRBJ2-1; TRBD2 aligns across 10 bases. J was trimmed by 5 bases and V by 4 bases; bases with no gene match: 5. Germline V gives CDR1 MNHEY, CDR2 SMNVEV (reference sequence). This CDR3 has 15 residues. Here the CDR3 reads CASSSGLAVNNEQFF. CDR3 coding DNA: TGTGCCAGCAGTTCCGGACTAGCGGTAAACAATGAGCAGTTCTTC.

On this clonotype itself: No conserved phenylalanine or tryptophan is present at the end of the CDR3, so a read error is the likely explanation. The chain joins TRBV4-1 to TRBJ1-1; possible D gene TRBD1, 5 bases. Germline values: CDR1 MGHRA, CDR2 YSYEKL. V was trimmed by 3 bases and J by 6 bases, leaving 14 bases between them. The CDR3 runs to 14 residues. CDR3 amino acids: CASSHKGDRAEAFI. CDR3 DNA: TGCGCCAGCAGCCACAAAGGGGATAGGGCTGAAGCTTTCATT.

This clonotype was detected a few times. DNA of the CDR3: TGTGCCAGCAGCCTGACTAGTTTTGAGCAGTTCTTC. It yields the protein CASSLTSFEQFF. The rearrangement joins TRBV7-2 to TRBJ2-1; TRBD2 is a possible D gene (6 bases). The V gene's germline CDR1 is SGHTA and CDR2 FQGNSA. This CDR3 contains 12 residues. V lost 5 bases, J lost 9 bases, and 11 bases lay in between.

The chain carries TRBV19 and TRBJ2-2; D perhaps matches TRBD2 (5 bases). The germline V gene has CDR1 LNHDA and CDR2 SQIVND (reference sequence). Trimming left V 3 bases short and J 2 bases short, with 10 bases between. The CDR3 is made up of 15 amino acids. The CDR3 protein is CASSMWLANTGELFF. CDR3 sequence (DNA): TGTGCCAGTAGTATGTGGCTAGCCAACACCGGGGAGCTGTTTTTT.